A single sample gave rise to the 12 T cell receptor beta chains below, sequenced in a study of technical replicates of blood from a handful of donors. The table came from immunoSEQ multiplex PCR; TCRdb's copy has only in-frame clones and leaves some out. The sample records about 81,000 clones, 90% to 97% being singletons. Sample: T cells isolated from PBMCs. The receptor set was obtained from a human donor in good health.

The V and J genes are TRBV5-1 and TRBJ2-7; D remains unclear. Germline assignment: CDR1 SGHRS and CDR2 YFSETQ. The CDR3 is made up of 13 amino acids. The V and J ends lost 0 bases and 1 base respectively, with 5 bases between them. DNA for the CDR3: TGCGCCAGCAGCTTGGCAATGTCCTACGAGCAGTACTTC. Encoded protein: CASSLAMSYEQYF.

This sequence joins TRBV4-2 and TRBJ1-1, with 9 bases identical to TRBD1. This CDR3 has 15 residues. V lost 1 base to trimming and J lost 5 bases; unmatched junction nucleotides: 5. The germline V gene encodes CDR1 LGHNA and CDR2 YNFKEQ. In nucleotides, the CDR3 is TGTGCCAGCAGCCAAGCTGGGGACAGGGTGACTGAAGCTTTCTTT. Its translation is CASSQAGDRVTEAFF.

The V and J genes are TRBV6-5 and TRBJ1-2; D not resolved. This CDR3 is 12 amino acids long. Deletions cut 8 bases from V and 7 bases from J, with 14 bases between. Germline V CDR1 and CDR2: MNHEY, SVGAGI. This chain's CDR3 is CASSPGGIGYTF. Written as DNA, the CDR3 is TGTGCCAGCTCCCCAGGAGGGATTGGCTACACCTTC.

The chain combines TRBV7-9 with TRBJ2-7, with D perhaps matching TRBD1 (6 bases). Looked up from germline, CDR1 is SEHNR and CDR2 is FQNEAQ (reference sequence). This CDR3 has 14 amino acids. The V and J ends lost 1 base and 1 base respectively, with 8 bases between them. CDR3: CASSLGQASYEQYF. CDR3 nucleotides: TGTGCCAGCAGCTTAGGACAGGCATCCTACGAGCAGTACTTC. Supplemented by reference TRBV7-9 and TRBJ2-7, the full variable domain reads DTGVSQNPRHKITKRGQNVTFRCDPISEHNRLYWYRQTLGQGPEFLTYFQNEAQLEKSRLLSDRFSAERPKGSFSTLEIQRTEQGDSAMYLCASSLGQASYEQYFGPGTRLTVT.

V and J are TRBV5-4 and TRBJ2-7; tentatively, D is TRBD2 (6 bases). Germline V gene sequence: CDR1 SGHNT, CDR2 YYREEE (reference sequence). The V gene lost 4 bases and the J gene lost 2 bases, with 16 bases spanning the gap. CDR3 length: 15 amino acids. For the CDR3, the DNA is TGTGCCAGCAGCCTAGGGACTGCAGAAGCCTACGAGCAGTACTTC. It encodes CASSLGTAEAYEQYF.

The chain's CDR3 is CASQKDNVRGETQYF. For the CDR3, the DNA is TGCGCCTCCCAAAAGGATAATGTCCGGGGAGAGACCCAGTACTTC. The V gene is TRBV4-3, the J gene TRBJ2-5, with D tentatively TRBD2 (5 bases). Looked up from germline, CDR1 is LGHNA and CDR2 is YSLEER. Trimming removed 11 bases from V and 4 bases from J, with 23 bases in between. This CDR3 has 15 amino acids.

The J gene is TRBJ2-1, the V gene TRBV12-5; unclear D gene. In germline, CDR1 is LGHNT, CDR2 FRNRAP. The CDR3 is 13 amino acids. V lost 4 bases to trimming and J lost 3 bases, with 7 bases between them. The CDR3 DNA reads TGTGCTAGTGGTTCTTCTCTCTACAATGAGCAGTTCTTC. It codes for CASGSSLYNEQFF.

The V call is TRBV27, the J call TRBJ1-2; the D gene is possibly TRBD1 (6 bases). CDR3 length: 14 amino acids. The V gene's germline CDR1 is MNHEY and CDR2 SMNVEV (reference sequence). Deletions cut 3 bases from V and 8 bases from J, with 16 bases between. CDR3 sequence reads: CASSFTGGAEGYTF. The CDR3 nucleotides read TGTGCCAGCAGTTTTACCGGGGGGGCGGAAGGCTACACCTTC.

This chain links TRBV7-9 with TRBJ1-2; D not resolved. The V gene lost 5 bases and the J gene lost 7 bases, with 8 bases spanning the gap. Per germline, CDR1 SEHNR and CDR2 FQNEAQ (reference sequence). The CDR3 is 11 residues long. The CDR3 DNA follows: TGTGCCAGCAGCAGGACTTTTGGCTACACCTTC. Protein: CASSRTFGYTF.

V and J are TRBV9 and TRBJ2-1, with D possibly matching TRBD2 (6 bases). Trimming cost V 2 bases and J 1 base, with 13 bases left between them. Per germline, CDR1 SGDLS and CDR2 YYNGEE. This CDR3 spans 16 amino acids. The CDR3 DNA sequence: TGTGCCAGCAGCGTCGGAGGGAGTCTGTCCTACAATGAGCAGTTCTTC. As protein: CASSVGGSLSYNEQFF.

This rearrangement joins TRBV13 to TRBJ2-6; D unclear. This CDR3 is built from 14 residues. The germline V gene has CDR1 PRHDT and CDR2 FYEKMQ (reference sequence). With 5 bases removed from V and 3 bases from J, the gap between germline ends came to 8 bases. DNA of the CDR3: TGTGCCAGCAGCCCCCCCGGTGGGGCCAACGTCCTGACTTTC. The encoded protein is CASSPPGGANVLTF.

The chain joins TRBV27 to TRBJ1-2, with 8 bases identical to TRBD1. The trim removed 2 bases at V and 4 bases at J, leaving 6 bases unmatched. From germline, CDR1 is MNHEY and CDR2 SMNVEV (reference sequence). The CDR3 covers 15 residues. CDR3 loop: CASSLGGQEGYGYTF. The CDR3 coding sequence is TGTGCCAGCAGTTTAGGGGGACAGGAGGGCTATGGCTACACCTTC.